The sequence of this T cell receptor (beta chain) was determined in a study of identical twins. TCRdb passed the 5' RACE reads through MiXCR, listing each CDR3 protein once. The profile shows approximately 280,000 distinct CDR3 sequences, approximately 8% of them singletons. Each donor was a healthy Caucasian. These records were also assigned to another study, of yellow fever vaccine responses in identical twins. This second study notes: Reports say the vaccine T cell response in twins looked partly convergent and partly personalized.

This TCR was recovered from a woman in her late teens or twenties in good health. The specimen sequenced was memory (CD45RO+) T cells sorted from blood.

CDR3 amino acids: CASSLEGTGAADTQYF. In nucleotides, the CDR3 is TGCGCCAGCAGCTTGGAAGGGACAGGGGCTGCAGATACGCAGTATTTT. The chain couples TRBV5-1 to TRBJ2-3, with TRBD1 matching 10 bases. V dropped 0 bases and J dropped 4; count of bases not matched to a gene: 5. Germline CDR1 is SGHRS and CDR2 is YFSETQ. The CDR3 is 16 residues long.